This T cell receptor beta chain was identified in a study of tumor-infiltrating lymphocytes in primary liver carcinoma. The wider study: Samples returned roughly 3.5 to 8 million productive TCRbeta reads each. Read depth did not differ significantly between tissue types. Broader study findings: The top-250-clone fraction was significantly higher in tumors than in blood (p = 0.039).

Worth noting for this clonotype: What it binds is not known. At one of its ends the junction is not consistent with the germline gene, which may arise from a read error.

The investigators made TCR beta cDNA from 400 to 500 ng total RNA, using a constant-region primer. The TCR beta library was amplified through three nested multiplex PCR rounds in a modified ARM-PCR procedure. The study ran its first two PCR rounds for around 10 cycles each, using TRBV1-TRBV30 forward primers and a C-beta reverse primer. Each CDR3 protein gets one entry after TCRdb re-called the multiplex PCR reads with MiXCR. The sample lists approximately 45,000 distinct CDR3 sequences, 73% seen once, with under 20% in the top ten. Starting material for RNA and DNA co-extraction consisted of about 19-32 mg of unsorted bulk tissue. Surgical resection was the treatment these patients received for primary liver carcinoma. Tumor regions sampled: superior, inferior, left, right poles, and centre. The length of the CDR3 is 13 residues. Germline V gene data show CDR1 as SQVTM and CDR2 as ANQGSEA.

This receptor was taken from a man aged 35 to 55 with primary liver carcinoma and hepatitis B virus infection. The sequenced sample was liver tumor tissue from sampling region 2. The sample's subset: tumor region T2, inferior pole. This chain links TRBV29-1 with TRBJ1-5; D remains unclear. CDR3 sequence: CSVDGQINQPQHF. The CDR3 region has the DNA TGCAGCGTTGACGGGCAGATCAATCAACCCCAGCATTTT.